The source of this TCR beta chain is a study of T cells after yellow fever vaccination. Study at large: The authors prepared low-cell-number fractions using SMART-Seq v4 Ultra Low Input. Study-level findings and limits: FACS-sorted repertoires could harbor abundant contaminating bulk-population clonotypes. The secondary response was weaker, and its peak arrived faster, on day 5 versus 15. Booster sampling recovered most clones from primary vaccination (under 97% CD4, approximately 90% CD8).

From the 5' RACE reads, TCRdb called clonotypes with MiXCR, one entry per CDR3 protein. The sample consists of more than 250,000 distinct CDR3 sequences, 6.8% of them appearing once. In this sample, this clonotype turned up a few times. Its antigen is unidentified. Trimming cost V 2 bases and J 4 bases, with 8 bases left between them. Germline CDR1 and CDR2: DFQATT and SNEGSKA (reference sequence). The CDR3 sequence is 13 residues long. The chain recombines TRBV20-1 with TRBJ2-2, with a tentative D call TRBD1 (6 bases). Sequencing used PBMCs, obtained roughly 46 days after the first yellow fever vaccination. The receptor's source is a man aged 18-30 years who received the YFV17D yellow fever vaccine. CDR3 residues: CSARMTGTGELFF. CDR3 sequence (DNA): TGCAGTGCTAGAATGACAGGCACCGGGGAGCTGTTTTTT.